The clone carrying this T cell receptor (beta chain) was observed at least ten times. Its antigen is still unknown. This specimen comes from a study of spatial heterogeneity in lung cancer. For the study at large: TCR and UMI combinations that were unique each appeared, on average, more than ten times in raw reads.

Whole-study results and caveats: In tumors, expanded intratumoral alpha and beta TCR counts tracked mutation counts.

J lost 9 bases, V lost 1 base, and 11 bases had no gene match. The germline V gene encodes CDR1 SEHNR and CDR2 FQNEAQ (reference sequence). CDR3 size: 16 residues. Time point defined: sample taken at primary tumor resection. Unsorted whole RNA from tumor, nontumor lung or frozen PBMC underwent sequencing. TCRdb fed the 5' RACE reads into MiXCR, producing one record per CDR3 protein. The profile shows 6,000 to 7,500 distinct CDR3 sequences, about 14% of them singletons. This clonotype originated in a male donor with early-stage non-small cell lung cancer. This specimen was lung tumor tissue, taken at surgery. The V and J genes are TRBV7-9 and TRBJ2-1; TRBD1 aligns across 8 bases. This CDR3 reads CASSLDQGAWDGEQFF. CDR3 in DNA: TGTGCCAGCAGCTTAGATCAGGGGGCGTGGGATGGTGAGCAGTTCTTC.